The 19 T cell receptor beta chains below all came from one sample that was sequenced in a study of T cells in Graves' hyperthyroidism and ophthalmopathy. Amplification of TCR beta CDR3 regions was performed using RNA transcripts as template. The primer set for the first-round RT-PCR of the TCR CDR3 was HTBI. TCRdb analysed the multiplex PCR reads with MiXCR anew, one entry per CDR3 protein. The sample has 400,000 or so distinct CDR3 sequences, more than 12% seen once. Sequencing was done on a sample of blood. The receptor set was obtained from a man aged 50-60 years with Graves' ophthalmopathy.

This clonotype has only one observation. The chain employs TRBV19 and TRBJ1-6; D not resolved. The V gene lost 6 bases and the J gene lost 7 bases, with 13 bases spanning the gap. CDR1 LNHDA and CDR2 SQIVND come from the germline V gene (reference sequence). The CDR3 loop spans 14 amino acids. DNA for the CDR3: TGTGCCAGTAGGCCAGAACCGCAAAATTCACCCCTCCACTTT. Translation: CASRPEPQNSPLHF.

A note on this clonotype: Possible read error: a much larger clone is one base away. The CDR3 bases are TGTGCCAGCAGTTTTAGCGGGAGCGAGCAGCTCTTC. Amino acid sequence: CASSFSGSEQLF. V usage is TRBV12-3 or TRBV12-4 and J usage is TRBJ2-1; 9 nucleotides match TRBD2. CDR3 length: 12 residues.

This clonotype has just a few counts. This chain connects TRBV7-2 to TRBJ2-2; TRBD2 matches at 10 bases. The length of the CDR3 is 17 residues. Trimming cost V 8 bases and J 0 bases; bases outside gene matches: 9. The V gene's germline CDR1 is SGHTA and CDR2 FQGNSA. CDR3 amino acids: CASHSGAGGSNTGELFF. CDR3 sequence (DNA): TGTGCCAGCCATTCAGGAGCGGGAGGGTCGAACACCGGGGAGCTGTTTTTT.

This clonotype has at least ten counts. This sequence joins TRBV28 and TRBJ1-5; no firm D call. The CDR3 totals 11 residues. The germline V gene has CDR1 MDHEN and CDR2 SYDVKM. The V end was cut by 6 bases, the J end by 12 bases, with 12 bases between. CDR3: CASRYHKNQHF. For the CDR3, the DNA is TGTGCCAGCAGATACCACAAAAACCAGCATTTT.

This clonotype has a handful of counts. The chain employs TRBV9 and TRBJ1-3; D call uncertain. Trimming left V 7 bases short and J 0 bases short, with 14 bases between. Germline V lookup: CDR1 SGDLS, CDR2 YYNGEE. The CDR3 sequence is 15 residues long. As DNA, the CDR3 is TGTGCCAGCGCCAAGACGGAAAGCTCTGGAAACACCATATATTTT. Protein sequence: CASAKTESSGNTIYF.

About this clonotype: This could be a read error, since a much larger clone is one nucleotide away. V is TRBV6-1 and J is TRBJ1-1; D might be TRBD1 (5 bases). CDR1 and CDR2 from the germline V gene are MNHNS and SASEGT. The CDR3 runs 12 residues. CDR3 sequence reads: CVSRDDTLQAFF. The CDR3 DNA is TGTGTCAGCAGGGACGACACCCTCCAAGCTTTCTTT.

This clonotype was detected many times. The chain has TRBV9 and TRBJ2-1; possible D gene TRBD2, 5 bases. CDR3 size: 14 residues. Trimming cost V 3 bases and J 3 bases, with 10 bases left between them. The germline gives CDR1 SGDLS, CDR2 YYNGEE. The CDR3 spells CASSDSADYNEQFF. For the CDR3, the DNA is TGTGCCAGCAGCGATTCAGCGGACTACAATGAGCAGTTCTTC.

This clonotype was picked up many times. The rearrangement joins TRBV20-1 to TRBJ2-3, with a possible D match to TRBD1 (5 bases). Looked up from germline, CDR1 is DFQATT and CDR2 is SNEGSKA (reference sequence). Deletions cut 2 bases from V and 1 base from J, with 7 bases between. CDR3 length equals 13 residues. DNA for the CDR3: TGCAGTGCTAGAACAGGAGGCACAGATACGCAGTATTTT. Protein sequence: CSARTGGTDTQYF.

This clonotype was seen ten or more times. V and J are TRBV28 and TRBJ1-5; D remains ambiguous. CDR3 length: 12 amino acids. The germline V gene encodes CDR1 MDHEN and CDR2 SYDVKM. The CDR3 loop is CGTEGSNQPQHF. CDR3 DNA: TGTGGAACGGAGGGTAGCAATCAGCCCCAGCATTTT.

The chain links TRBV9 to TRBJ2-1, with a tentative D call TRBD2 (6 bases). The ends were cut back, 4 bases at V and 9 bases at J, with 8 bases in the middle. The germline CDR1 and CDR2 sequences are SGDLS and YYNGEE. The CDR3 is 11 residues long. DNA of the CDR3: TGTGCCAGCAGCTATAGCGGTGAGCAGTTCTTC. Protein product: CASSYSGEQFF.

Ten or more counts support this clonotype. J is TRBJ2-7 and V is TRBV28; no definite D call. Germline CDR1 reads MDHEN; CDR2 reads SYDVKM. V was trimmed by 6 bases and J by 7 bases, leaving 19 bases between them. This CDR3 contains 14 residues. The CDR3 is CASRADGSSSEQYF. The CDR3, as DNA: TGTGCCAGCAGGGCGGACGGGTCCTCATCGGAGCAGTACTTC.

This clonotype has at least ten counts. The chain links TRBV11-2 to TRBJ2-3; the match to TRBD2 covers 11 bases. The CDR3 runs to 16 residues. CDR1 is SGHAT, CDR2 FQNNGV, per germline. The J segment lost 2 bases and the V segment lost 4 bases, leaving 5 bases of the junction unmatched. CDR3 amino acids: CASSSPGLADTDTQYF. The CDR3 nucleotides are TGTGCCAGCAGCTCCCCGGGACTAGCGGACACAGATACGCAGTATTTT.

In this sample, this clonotype turned up a few times. This sequence joins TRBV11-2 and TRBJ2-2; D call uncertain. The CDR3 is made up of 15 amino acids. V lost 1 base and J 5 bases, leaving 11 bases between the germline ends. The germline gives CDR1 SGHAT, CDR2 FQNNGV. CDR3 amino acids: CASSLAWVGTGELFF. The CDR3 bases are TGTGCCAGCAGCTTAGCGTGGGTGGGGACCGGGGAGCTGTTTTTT.

The table lists this clonotype with many counts. The chain links TRBV27 to TRBJ2-5, with 10 nucleotides matching TRBD1. CDR1 MNHEY and CDR2 SMNVEV come from the germline V gene (reference sequence). V gave up 2 bases and J gave up 1 base; unmatched junction bases: 1. The CDR3 spans 15 residues. CDR3 DNA: TGTGCCAGCAGTTTAGGGACAGGGGCCCAAGAGACCCAGTACTTC. This codes for CASSLGTGAQETQYF.

The sample holds many counts of this clonotype. V and J are TRBV5-6 and TRBJ1-1, with 10 nucleotides matching TRBD1. V trimming: 4 bases; J trimming: 6 bases; junction bases outside the gene matches: 9. The CDR3 covers 15 residues. Germline CDR1 and CDR2: SGHDT and YYEEEE. Written as DNA, the CDR3 is TGTGCCAGCAGCAGGGGGGACAGGGGCAACTCTGAAGCTTTCTTT. Its translation: CASSRGDRGNSEAFF.

This clonotype was detected only once. One base away lies a much larger clone, so this may be a sequencing read error. The V and J genes are TRBV7-2 and TRBJ1-1, with D unclear. The germline V gene has CDR1 SGHTA and CDR2 FQGNSA. CDR3 length: 14 residues. The CDR3 protein is CASSSLIMNTEASF. The DNA of the CDR3 is TGTGCCAGCAGCTCCCTGATCATGAACACTGAAGCTTCCTTT. Together with reference TRBV7-2 and TRBJ1-1, the CDR3 gives the full variable domain: GAGVSQSPSNKVTEKGKDVELRCDPISGHTALYWYRQSLGQGLEFLIYFQGNSAPDKSGLPSDRFSAERTGGSVSTLTIQRTQQEDSAVYLCASSSLIMNTEASFGQGTRLTVV.

This clonotype was detected ten times or more. The rearrangement joins TRBV9 to TRBJ2-3; no firm D call. Trimming shortened V by 4 bases and J by 4 bases, and 7 bases separated the two germline ends. The CDR3 is made up of 12 amino acids. Germline loops: CDR1 SGDLS, CDR2 YYNGEE. CDR3 nucleotide sequence: TGTGCCAGCAGCCGGGCCTCAGATACGCAGTATTTT. Its translation: CASSRASDTQYF.

This clonotype was detected many times. This rearrangement joins TRBV4-1 to TRBJ2-7, with TRBD2 matching 7 bases. The CDR3 length is 16 residues. Trimming cost V 0 bases and J 4 bases; bases outside gene matches: 9. The germline CDR1 and CDR2 sequences are MGHRA and YSYEKL. CDR3 DNA: TGCGCCAGCAGCCAAGATCGTGGCGGGAGTCTGTACGAGCAGTACTTC. Residues: CASSQDRGGSLYEQYF.

CDR3 loop: CASSDSAGGPNEQFF. The CDR3 nucleotides are TGTGCCAGCAGTGACTCAGCGGGAGGGCCTAATGAGCAGTTCTTC. The chain recombines TRBV6-4 with TRBJ2-1; 10 bases are a match to TRBD2. The germline V gene encodes CDR1 MRHNA and CDR2 SNTAGT. This CDR3 is built from 15 residues. V shed 0 bases and J 7 bases; nucleotides not matched to a gene: 3.